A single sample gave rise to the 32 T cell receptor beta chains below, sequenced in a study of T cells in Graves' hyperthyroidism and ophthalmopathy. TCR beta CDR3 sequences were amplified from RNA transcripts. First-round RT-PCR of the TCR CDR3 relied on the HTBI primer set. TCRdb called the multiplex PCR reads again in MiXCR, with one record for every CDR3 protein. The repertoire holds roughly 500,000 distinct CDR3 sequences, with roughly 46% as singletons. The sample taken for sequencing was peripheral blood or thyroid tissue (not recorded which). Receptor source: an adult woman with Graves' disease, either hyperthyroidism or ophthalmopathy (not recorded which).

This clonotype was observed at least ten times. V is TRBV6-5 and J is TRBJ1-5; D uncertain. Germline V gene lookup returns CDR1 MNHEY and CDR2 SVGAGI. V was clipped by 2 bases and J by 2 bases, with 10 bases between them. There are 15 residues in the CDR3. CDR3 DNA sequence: TGTGCCAGCAGTTACAGTTCGAACGGCAATCAGCCCCAGCATTTT. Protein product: CASSYSSNGNQPQHF.

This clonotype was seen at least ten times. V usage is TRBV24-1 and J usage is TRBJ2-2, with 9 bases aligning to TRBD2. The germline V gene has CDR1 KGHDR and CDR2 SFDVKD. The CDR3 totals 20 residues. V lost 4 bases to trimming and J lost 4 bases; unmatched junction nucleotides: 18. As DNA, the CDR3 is TGTGCCACCAGTGACCCGGCGGGCCTAGCGGGAACTGCGCGCACCGGGGAGCTGTTTTTT. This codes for CATSDPAGLAGTARTGELFF.

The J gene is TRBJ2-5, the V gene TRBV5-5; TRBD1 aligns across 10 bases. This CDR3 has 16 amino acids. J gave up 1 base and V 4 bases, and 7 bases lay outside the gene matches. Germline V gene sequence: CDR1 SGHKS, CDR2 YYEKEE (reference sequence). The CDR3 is CASSTLDRGGQETQYF. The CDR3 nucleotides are TGTGCCAGCAGCACCCTGGACAGGGGGGGCCAAGAGACCCAGTACTTC.

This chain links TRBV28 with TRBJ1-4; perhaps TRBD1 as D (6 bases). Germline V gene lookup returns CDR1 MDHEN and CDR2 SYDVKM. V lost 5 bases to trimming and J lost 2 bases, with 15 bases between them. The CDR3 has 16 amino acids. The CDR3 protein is CASSEAGASTNEKLFF. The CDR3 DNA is TGTGCCAGCAGTGAGGCGGGGGCCAGCACTAATGAAAAACTGTTTTTT. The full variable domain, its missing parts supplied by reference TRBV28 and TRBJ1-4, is DVKVTQSSRYLVKRTGEKVFLECVQDMDHENMFWYRQDPGLGLRLIYFSYDVKMKEKGDIPEGYSVSREKKERFSLILESASTNQTSMYLCASSEAGASTNEKLFFGSGTQLSVL.

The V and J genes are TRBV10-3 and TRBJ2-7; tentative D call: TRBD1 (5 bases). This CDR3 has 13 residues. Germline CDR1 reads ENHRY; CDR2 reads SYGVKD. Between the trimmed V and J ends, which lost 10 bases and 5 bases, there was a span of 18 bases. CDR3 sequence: CATTEQEPDEQYF. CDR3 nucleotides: TGTGCCACCACAGAACAGGAACCCGACGAGCAGTACTTC.

The CDR3 is CASSFGAGSTEAFF. The CDR3 bases are TGTGCCAGCAGCTTTGGGGCAGGGAGCACTGAAGCTTTCTTT. The chain joins TRBV7-2 to TRBJ1-1, with D perhaps TRBD1 (5 bases). The length of the CDR3 is 14 residues. CDR1 is SGHTA and CDR2 is FQGNSA in the germline V gene. Deletions cut 3 bases from V and 4 bases from J, with 12 bases between.

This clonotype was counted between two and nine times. The CDR3 bases are TGCAGCGTTGAAGAGGGGGGTTACGGAAACACCATATATTTT. It specifies CSVEEGGYGNTIYF. This rearrangement joins TRBV29-1 to TRBJ1-3; tentatively, D is TRBD1 (5 bases). V was shortened by 0 bases and J by 4 bases, with 10 bases between the two germline ends. Germline V gene data show CDR1 as SQVTM and CDR2 as ANQGSEA. CDR3 size: 14 residues.

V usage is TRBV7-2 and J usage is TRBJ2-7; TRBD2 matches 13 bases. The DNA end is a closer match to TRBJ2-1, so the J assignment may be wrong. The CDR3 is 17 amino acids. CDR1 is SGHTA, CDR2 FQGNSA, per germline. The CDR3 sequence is CASSPTGLAGEVNEQFF. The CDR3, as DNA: TGTGCCAGCAGCCCGACCGGACTAGCGGGAGAGGTCAATGAGCAGTTCTTC.

The CDR3 reads CATNCHPGTGAVHEQYF. The CDR3, as DNA: TGTGCCACCAATTGTCATCCCGGGACAGGGGCCGTCCACGAGCAGTACTTC. V gene TRBV24-1 combines with J gene TRBJ2-7; TRBD1 matches at 10 bases. Germline V gives CDR1 KGHDR, CDR2 SFDVKD. The CDR3 is 17 amino acids. J was trimmed by 5 bases and V by 8 bases; bases with no gene match: 17.

CDR3: CASSLDLAGHNEQFF. The CDR3 region has the DNA TGCGCCAGCAGCTTGGATCTAGCGGGCCACAATGAGCAGTTCTTC. The V and J genes are TRBV5-1 and TRBJ2-1; 8 bases map to TRBD2. V lost 0 bases to trimming and J lost 5 bases; unmatched junction nucleotides: 4. From germline, CDR1 is SGHRS and CDR2 YFSETQ. CDR3 length: 15 amino acids.

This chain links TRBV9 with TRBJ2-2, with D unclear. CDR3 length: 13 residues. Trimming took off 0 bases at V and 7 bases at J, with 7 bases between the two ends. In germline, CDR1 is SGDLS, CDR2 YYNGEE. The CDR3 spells CASSVGGDGELFF. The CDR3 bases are TGTGCCAGCAGCGTAGGTGGTGACGGGGAGCTGTTTTTT.

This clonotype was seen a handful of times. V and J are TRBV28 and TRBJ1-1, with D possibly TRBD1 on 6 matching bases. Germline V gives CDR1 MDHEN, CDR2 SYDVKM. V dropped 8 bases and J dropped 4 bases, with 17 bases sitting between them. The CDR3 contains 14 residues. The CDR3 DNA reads TGTGCCAGCGTTATAGCAGGGGTGAGCACTGAAGCTTTCTTT. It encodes CASVIAGVSTEAFF. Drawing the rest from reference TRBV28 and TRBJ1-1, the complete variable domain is DVKVTQSSRYLVKRTGEKVFLECVQDMDHENMFWYRQDPGLGLRLIYFSYDVKMKEKGDIPEGYSVSREKKERFSLILESASTNQTSMYLCASVIAGVSTEAFFGQGTRLTVV.

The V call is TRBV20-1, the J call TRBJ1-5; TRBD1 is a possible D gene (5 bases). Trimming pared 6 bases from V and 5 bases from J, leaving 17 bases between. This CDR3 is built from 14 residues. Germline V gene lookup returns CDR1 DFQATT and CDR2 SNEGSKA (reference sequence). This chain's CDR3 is CSAKTASSHQPQHF. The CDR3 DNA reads TGCAGTGCCAAGACAGCGTCCTCGCATCAGCCCCAGCATTTT.

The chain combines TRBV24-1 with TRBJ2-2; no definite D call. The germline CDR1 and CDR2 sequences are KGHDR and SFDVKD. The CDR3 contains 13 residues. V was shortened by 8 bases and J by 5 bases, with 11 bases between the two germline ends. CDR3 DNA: TGTGCCACCATGGAGTCGGCTACCGGGGAGCTGTTTTTT. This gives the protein CATMESATGELFF.

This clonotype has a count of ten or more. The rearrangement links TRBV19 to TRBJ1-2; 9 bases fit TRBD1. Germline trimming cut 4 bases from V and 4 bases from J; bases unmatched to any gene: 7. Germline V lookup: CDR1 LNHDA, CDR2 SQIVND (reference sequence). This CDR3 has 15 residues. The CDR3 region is CASSTRQGVSYGYTF. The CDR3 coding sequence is TGTGCCAGTAGTACCCGACAGGGGGTTTCCTATGGCTACACCTTC.

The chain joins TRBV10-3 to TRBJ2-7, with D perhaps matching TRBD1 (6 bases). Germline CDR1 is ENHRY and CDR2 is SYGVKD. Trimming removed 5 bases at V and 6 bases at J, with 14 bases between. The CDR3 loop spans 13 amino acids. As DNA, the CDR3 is TGTGCCATCAGTCCCGCAATCAGGGGCGAGCAGTACTTC. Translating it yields CAISPAIRGEQYF.

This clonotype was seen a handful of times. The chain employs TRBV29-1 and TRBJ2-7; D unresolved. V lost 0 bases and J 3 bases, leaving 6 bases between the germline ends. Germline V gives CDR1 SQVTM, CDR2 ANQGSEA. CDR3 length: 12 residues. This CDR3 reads CSVEDPFYEQYF. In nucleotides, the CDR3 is TGCAGCGTTGAAGATCCCTTCTACGAGCAGTACTTC.

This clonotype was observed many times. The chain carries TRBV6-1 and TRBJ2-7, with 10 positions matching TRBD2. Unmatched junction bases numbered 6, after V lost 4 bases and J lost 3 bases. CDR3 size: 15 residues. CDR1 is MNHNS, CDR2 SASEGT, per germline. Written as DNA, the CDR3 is TGTGCCAGCAGTGGAAGACTAGCGGGTGGCTACGAGCAGTACTTC. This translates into CASSGRLAGGYEQYF.

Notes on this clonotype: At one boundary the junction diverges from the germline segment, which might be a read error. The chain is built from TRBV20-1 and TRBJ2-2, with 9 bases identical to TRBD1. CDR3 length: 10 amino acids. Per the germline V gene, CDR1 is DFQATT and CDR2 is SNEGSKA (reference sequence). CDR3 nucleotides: TGCAGTGCTAGAGGCCGGGACAGGGCGTTT. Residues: CSARGRDRAF.

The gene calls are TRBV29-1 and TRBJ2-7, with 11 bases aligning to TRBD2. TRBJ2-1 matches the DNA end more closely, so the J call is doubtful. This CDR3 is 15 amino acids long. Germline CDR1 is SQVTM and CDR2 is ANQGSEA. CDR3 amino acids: CSVEDRASGRTEQFF. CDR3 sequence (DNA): TGCAGCGTTGAAGATCGGGCTAGCGGGAGGACTGAGCAGTTCTTC.

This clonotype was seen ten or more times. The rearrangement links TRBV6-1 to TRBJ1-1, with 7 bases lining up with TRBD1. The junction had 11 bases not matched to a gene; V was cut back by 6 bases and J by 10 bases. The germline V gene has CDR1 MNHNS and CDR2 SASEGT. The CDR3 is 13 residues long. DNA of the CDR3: TGTGCCAGCAGAGAGTACAGGGGCAGCGGAGCTTTCTTT. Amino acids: CASREYRGSGAFF.

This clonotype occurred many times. The CDR3 DNA follows: TGTGCCAGTAGTCCCCGGTTATTTGCGGGAGGATTTGGGTCCTACGAGCAGTACTTC. It yields the protein CASSPRLFAGGFGSYEQYF. This chain connects TRBV19 to TRBJ2-7; 8 bases agree with TRBD2. The germline CDR1 and CDR2 sequences are LNHDA and SQIVND (reference sequence). The ends lost 5 bases at V and 1 base at J; junction bases unmatched: 19. This CDR3 spans 19 amino acids.

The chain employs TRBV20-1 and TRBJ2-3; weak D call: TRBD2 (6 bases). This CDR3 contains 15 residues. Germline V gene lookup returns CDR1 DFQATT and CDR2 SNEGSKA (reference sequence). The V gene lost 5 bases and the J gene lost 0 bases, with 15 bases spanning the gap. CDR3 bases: TGCAGTGCTTCGGTCGGGACTCACAGCACAGATACGCAGTATTTT. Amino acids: CSASVGTHSTDTQYF.

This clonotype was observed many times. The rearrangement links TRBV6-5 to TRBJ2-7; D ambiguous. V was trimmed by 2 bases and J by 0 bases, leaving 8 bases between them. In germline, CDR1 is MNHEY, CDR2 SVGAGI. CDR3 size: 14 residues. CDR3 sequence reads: CASSYGPSSYEQYF. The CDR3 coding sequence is TGTGCCAGCAGTTACGGGCCGAGCTCCTACGAGCAGTACTTC.

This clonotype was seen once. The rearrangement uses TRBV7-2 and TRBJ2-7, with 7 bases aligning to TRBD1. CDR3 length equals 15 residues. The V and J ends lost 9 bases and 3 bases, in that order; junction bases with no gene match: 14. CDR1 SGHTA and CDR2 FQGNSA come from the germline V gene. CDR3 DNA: TGTGCCAGTAGTATCCTTCCGGGACAGATCTACGAGCAGTACTTC. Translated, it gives CASSILPGQIYEQYF.

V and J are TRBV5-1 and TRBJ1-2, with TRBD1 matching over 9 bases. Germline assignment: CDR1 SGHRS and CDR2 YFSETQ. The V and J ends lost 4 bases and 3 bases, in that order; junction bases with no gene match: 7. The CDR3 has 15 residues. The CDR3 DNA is TGCGCCAGCAGCCAACCGAGACAGGGGGACTATGGCTACACCTTC. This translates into CASSQPRQGDYGYTF. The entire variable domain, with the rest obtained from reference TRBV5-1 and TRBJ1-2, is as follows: KAGVTQTPRYLIKTRGQQVTLSCSPISGHRSVSWYQQTPGQGLQFLFEYFSETQRNKGNFPGRFSGRQFSNSRSEMNVSTLELGDSALYLCASSQPRQGDYGYTFGSGTRLTVV.

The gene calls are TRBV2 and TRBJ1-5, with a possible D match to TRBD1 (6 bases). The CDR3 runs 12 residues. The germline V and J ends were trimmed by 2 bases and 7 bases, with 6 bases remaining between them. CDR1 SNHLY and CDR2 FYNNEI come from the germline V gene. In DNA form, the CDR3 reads TGTGCCAGCAGTGAACAGGGGCAGCCCCAGCATTTT. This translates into CASSEQGQPQHF. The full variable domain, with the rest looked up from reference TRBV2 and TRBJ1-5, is EPEVTQTPSHQVTQMGQEVILRCVPISNHLYFYWYRQILGQKVEFLVSFYNNEISEKSEIFDDQFSVERPDGSNFTLKIRSTKLEDSAMYFCASSEQGQPQHFGDGTRLSIL.

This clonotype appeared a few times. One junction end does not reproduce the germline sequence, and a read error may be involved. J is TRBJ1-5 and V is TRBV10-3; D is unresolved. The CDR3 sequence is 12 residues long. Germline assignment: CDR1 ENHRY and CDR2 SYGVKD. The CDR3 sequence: CAISEYNQPQHF. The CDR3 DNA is TGTGCCATCAGCGAGTACAATCAGCCCCAGCATTTT.

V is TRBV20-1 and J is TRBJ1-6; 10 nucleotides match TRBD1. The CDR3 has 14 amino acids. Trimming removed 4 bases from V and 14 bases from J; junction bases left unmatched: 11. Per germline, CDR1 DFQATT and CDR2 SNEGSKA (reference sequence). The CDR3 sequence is CSAKRQGAGSALHF. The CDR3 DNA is TGCAGTGCTAAGCGACAGGGGGCAGGTTCTGCCCTCCACTTT.

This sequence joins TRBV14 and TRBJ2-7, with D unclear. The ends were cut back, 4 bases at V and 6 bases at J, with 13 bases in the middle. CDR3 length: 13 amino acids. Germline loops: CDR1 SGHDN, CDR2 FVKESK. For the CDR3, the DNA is TGTGCCAGCAGCCCCCGGACCCAGTCCGAGCAGTACTTC. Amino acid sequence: CASSPRTQSEQYF.

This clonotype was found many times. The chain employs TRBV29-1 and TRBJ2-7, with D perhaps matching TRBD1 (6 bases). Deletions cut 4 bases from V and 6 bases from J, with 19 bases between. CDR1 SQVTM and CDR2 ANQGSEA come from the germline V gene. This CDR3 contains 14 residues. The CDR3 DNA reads TGCAGCGTTGGGCTTTTGACTGGGGGCTTCGAGCAGTACTTC. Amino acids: CSVGLLTGGFEQYF.

CDR3 region: CASSITGTKVFF. In DNA form, the CDR3 reads TGTGCCAGTAGTATAACAGGGACGAAAGTTTTCTTT. V is TRBV19 and J is TRBJ1-1; D may be TRBD1 (6 bases). This CDR3 has 12 residues. Germline V lookup: CDR1 LNHDA, CDR2 SQIVND (reference sequence). V was pared by 2 bases and J by 13 bases, with 14 bases between. Using reference TRBV19 and TRBJ1-1 for the parts outside the CDR3, the full variable domain is DGGITQSPKYLFRKEGQNVTLSCEQNLNHDAMYWYRQDPGQGLRLIYYSQIVNDFQKGDIAEGYSVSREKKESFPLTVTSAQKNPTAFYLCASSITGTKVFFGQGTRLTVV.